Here is one T cell receptor beta chain with its context. Antigen: not known. Sequencing relied on a cDNA template that was reverse transcribed from extracted RNA. The data were produced by immunoSEQ multiplex PCR, yet TCRdb's version contains in-frame clones alone and is incomplete. Among about 110,000 clones, about four fifths were seen once, and the ten largest hold less than 30%. This sample is part of a study of CD8+ T cells in alopecia areata. Treatment denoted: oral pan-JAK inhibitor, 5-10 mg twice daily. Punch biopsies of lesional scalp, plus peripheral blood, were taken from alopecia areata patients. Whole-study results and caveats: Possibly as an HLA-related effect, TCR sharing across patients appeared less clear than in mice.

The CDR3 runs to 14 residues. The V gene lost 0 bases and the J gene lost 5 bases, with 8 bases spanning the gap. The germline gives CDR1 LGHNA, CDR2 YNFKEQ. The origin of this receptor is a human donor with alopecia areata. Here the sequenced sample was CD8+ T cells sorted from blood, taken at week 24, from a patient treated with tofacitinib. V is TRBV4-2 and J is TRBJ2-1; D is unclear. The CDR3 reads CASSQEYLDNEQFF. CDR3 DNA sequence: TGTGCCAGCAGCCAAGAGTACCTAGACAATGAGCAGTTCTTC.